This TCR beta chain appears in the sequencing data of a study of CD8 T cells in ankylosing spondylitis (dated by TCRdb to the late 2010s). Notes on the research overall: To find TCR variants linked to disease, the study profiled T cell receptor beta repertoires in ankylosing spondylitis patients and healthy donors. The full study cohort comprised around 25 ankylosing spondylitis patients and about a hundred healthy donors. Peripheral blood was sampled, and synovial fluid was also collected from ankylosing spondylitis patients. What the research found in general, with its limitations: Blood from ankylosing spondylitis patients appeared to be characterized by a TCR beta motif made up of under 10 highly homologous amino acid variants. Significant enrichment of the disease-linked clones was reported in matched synovial fluid samples from ankylosing spondylitis patients. Some motif variants had previously been reported in the synovial fluid and blood of reactive arthritis patients, which suggests shared mechanisms of disease initiation. In peripheral blood, the disease-linked clones were found at relatively low frequencies and had a CD8+ phenotype.

Notes on this clonotype: The target of this receptor is not known. No clone much larger than this one lies a single base away; base qualities are absent.

Taken from the germline V gene, the CDR1 and CDR2 loops are SGHAT and FQNNGV. V ends up 2 bases short and J 2 bases short, with an unmatched junction base count of 10. The CDR3, cysteine through phenylalanine, is 17 amino acids long. Left in the record is the CDR3 DNA by itself, 51 bases read in frame from the first base. The sequencer listed for this sample is Illumina HiSeq 2500. Quantitative 5'-RACE with molecular barcodes was the method used to prepare the TCR beta libraries. The source study handled its data this way. Disease-linked TCR variants were identified with a new computational method built on a probabilistic model of VDJ rearrangement. Clones were called with MiXCR by TCRdb after fastp trimmed the public reads at Q25, and only in-frame beta chains were retained. Each entry merges the rows of one CDR3 protein and shows their most common DNA and genes. None of the V and J calls come from the authors' own analysis; TCRdb made them. For this sample there are around 140,000 distinct CDR3 sequences; approximately 17% appear just once. Of the sample, approximately 33% falls within the top ten clones.

This receptor was identified in a male donor with ankylosing spondylitis. In this chain, TRBV11-2 is recombined with TRBJ1-2; the junction holds 8 bases that match TRBD1. Specimen: blood, either unsorted or a sorted T cell fraction (not recorded which). The CDR3 amino acid sequence is: CASSLTDREFNNYGYTF. The nucleotide sequence reads TGTGCCAGCAGCTTAACGGACAGGGAATTTAACAACTATGGCTACACCTTC.